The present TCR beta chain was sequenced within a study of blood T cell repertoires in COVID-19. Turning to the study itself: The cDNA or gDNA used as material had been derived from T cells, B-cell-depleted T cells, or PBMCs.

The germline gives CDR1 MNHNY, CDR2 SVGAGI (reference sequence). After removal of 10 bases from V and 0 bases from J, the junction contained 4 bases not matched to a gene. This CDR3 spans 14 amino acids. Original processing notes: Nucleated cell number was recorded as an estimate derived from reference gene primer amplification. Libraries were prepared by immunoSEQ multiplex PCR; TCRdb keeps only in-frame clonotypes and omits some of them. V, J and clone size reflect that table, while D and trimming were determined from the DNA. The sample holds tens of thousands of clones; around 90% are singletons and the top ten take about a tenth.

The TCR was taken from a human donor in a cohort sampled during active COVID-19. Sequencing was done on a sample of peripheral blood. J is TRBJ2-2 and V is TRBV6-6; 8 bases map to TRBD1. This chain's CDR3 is CATQTGANTGELFF. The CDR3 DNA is TGTGCCACCCAGACAGGGGCGAACACCGGGGAGCTGTTTTTT.